The TCR beta chain under discussion was sequenced for a study of cytomegalovirus exposure and HLA in healthy donors. Germline V gene lookup returns CDR1 MDHEN and CDR2 SYDVKM. The CDR3 has 15 residues. The ends lost 5 bases at V and 4 bases at J; junction bases unmatched: 6. The PCR employed 60 Vbeta primers together with 13 Jbeta primers. Data came from immunoSEQ multiplex PCR; TCRdb stores just in-frame clones and leaves some out. The table lists 200,000 to 250,000 clones, around 85% of them singletons. The chain employs TRBV28 and TRBJ2-1; 9 bases agree with TRBD2. This TCR was sampled from a human donor in good health. The sequenced sample consisted of PBMCs. CDR3 protein: CASSQLAGAYNEQFF. Here the CDR3 DNA reads TGTGCCAGCAGTCAACTAGCGGGCGCGTACAATGAGCAGTTCTTC.